This record concerns one T cell receptor (beta chain) sequence. Its target is unknown. Each CDR3 protein gets one entry after TCRdb re-called the RT-PCR reads with MiXCR. Seen here are some 480,000 distinct CDR3 sequences, 9.5% to 13% observed once, and the top ten hold 10% to 15%. The record originates from a study of response to subunit inactivated influenza vaccine. Regarding the study as a whole: New T cells are recruited in small numbers by each seasonal influenza vaccination, according to the authors' suggestion.

The material sequenced was PBMCs from blood, taken roughly 45 days after vaccination. This receptor was identified in a man aged 50 to 59 who received an inactivated influenza vaccine.

CDR3 protein: CSAAPSGSYNEQFF. As DNA, the CDR3 is TGCAGTGCCGCCCCTAGCGGGAGCTACAATGAGCAGTTCTTC. The chain is built from TRBV20-1 and TRBJ2-1; 10 positions match TRBD2. This CDR3 has 14 amino acids. The V segment lost 6 bases and the J segment 3 bases; nucleotides outside the gene matches: 5. Germline loops: CDR1 DFQATT, CDR2 SNEGSKA (reference sequence).